Presented here are 15 T cell receptor beta chains from one specimen sequenced in a study of shared clonotypes between healthy human individuals. Profiling relied on immunoSEQ multiplex PCR, and the TCRdb table lists in-frame clones only, not all of them. The sample lists hundreds of thousands of clones, around 77% occurring once. Sequences were obtained from PBMCs. All receptors derive from a woman aged 40 to 55 in good health. Some clones in this sample may be carry-over from other donors' samples.

The gene calls are TRBV7-3 and TRBJ2-1; 8 bases agree with TRBD2. The CDR3 extends over 17 amino acids. V dropped 5 bases and J dropped 1; count of bases not matched to a gene: 10. The germline V gene encodes CDR1 SGHTA and CDR2 FQGTGA. The CDR3 loop reads CASSLRGGFRSYNEQFF. CDR3 nucleotides: TGTGCCAGCAGCCTCCGGGGGGGTTTCCGATCCTACAATGAGCAGTTCTTC.

Details on this clone: This CDR3 is also generated by other DNA sequences in the sample. The CDR3 nucleotides read TGTGCCACCAGCAGAGATAGGGTGAACACTGAAGCTTTCTTT. Translating gives CATSRDRVNTEAFF. The V gene is TRBV15, the J gene TRBJ1-1, with unresolved D. Trimming took off 0 bases at V and 0 bases at J, with 5 bases between the two ends. Germline CDR1 and CDR2: LNHNV and YYDKDF (reference sequence). The CDR3 consists of 14 residues. Variable domain in full (rest from reference TRBV15 and TRBJ1-1): DAMVIQNPRYQVTQFGKPVTLSCSQTLNHNVMYWYQQKSSQAPKLLFHYYDKDFNNEADTPDNFQSRRPNTSFCFLDIRSPGLGDTAMYLCATSRDRVNTEAFFGQGTRLTVV.

The chain joins TRBV5-1 to TRBJ1-4; a weak D match, TRBD1 (5 bases). The germline gives CDR1 SGHRS, CDR2 YFSETQ. This CDR3 is 16 amino acids long. Trimming removed 1 base from V and 4 bases from J, with 14 bases in between. The CDR3 nucleotides read TGCGCCAGCAGCTTGAGGCCGGGACCGAATAATGAAAAACTGTTTTTT. Protein sequence: CASSLRPGPNNEKLFF.

About this clone itself: Just one base apart from a much larger clone, this may be a read error. V and J are TRBV25-1 and TRBJ1-2; no definite D call. The germline V gene encodes CDR1 MGHDK and CDR2 SYGVNS. The CDR3 spans 12 residues. The V end was cut by 5 bases, the J end by 2 bases, with 6 bases between. The CDR3 region is CASSTGNYGYTF. The CDR3 DNA reads as TGTGCCAGCAGTACTGGGAACTATGGCTACACCTTC.

V gene TRBV28 combines with J gene TRBJ2-7; D assignment may be TRBD1 or TRBD2 (6 bases each). Trimming took 4 bases from V and 2 from J, leaving 18 bases between them. The CDR3 loop spans 16 amino acids. Germline V gene lookup returns CDR1 MDHEN and CDR2 SYDVKM. In DNA, the CDR3 is TGTGCCAGCAGTTCGCAGCCCGGTAGGGGGGCCTACGAGCAGTACTTC. Amino acid sequence: CASSSQPGRGAYEQYF.

This clone was seen a single time. The chain links TRBV14 to TRBJ2-7; 11 nucleotides match TRBD2. The CDR3 contains 15 residues. Germline V gives CDR1 SGHDN, CDR2 FVKESK. The V segment lost 4 bases and the J segment 0 bases; nucleotides outside the gene matches: 2. DNA for the CDR3: TGTGCCAGCAGCCTTAGCGGGGGGGTCTCCTACGAGCAGTACTTC. Amino acids: CASSLSGGVSYEQYF.

This chain's CDR3 is CASSPRGIGTEAFF. CDR3 in DNA: TGCGCCAGCAGCCCCAGGGGGATTGGCACTGAAGCTTTCTTT. This chain uses TRBV4-1 with TRBJ1-1, with 7 bases aligning to TRBD1. Germline V CDR1 and CDR2: MGHRA, YSYEKL. The CDR3 length is 14 residues. J gave up 4 bases and V 4 bases, and 6 bases lay outside the gene matches.

The chain links TRBV28 to TRBJ1-3; D might be TRBD1 (5 bases). The germline gives CDR1 MDHEN, CDR2 SYDVKM. The CDR3 loop spans 17 amino acids. Trimming stripped 5 bases from V and 6 bases from J, with 23 bases between. In DNA form, the CDR3 reads TGTGCCAGCAGTCCTACCCGGTTAGGGGACTACTTAAACACCATATATTTT. This sequence encodes CASSPTRLGDYLNTIYF.

The chain uses TRBV28 and TRBJ1-3; D not certain. CDR3 length: 13 residues. Between the trimmed V and J ends, which lost 3 bases and 2 bases, there was a span of 5 bases. Germline V gene sequence: CDR1 MDHEN, CDR2 SYDVKM. Here the CDR3 DNA reads TGTGCCAGCAGTTTGTCGGCTGGAAACACCATATATTTT. Translating gives CASSLSAGNTIYF. The whole variable domain, remainder taken from reference TRBV28 and TRBJ1-3, is DVKVTQSSRYLVKRTGEKVFLECVQDMDHENMFWYRQDPGLGLRLIYFSYDVKMKEKGDIPEGYSVSREKKERFSLILESASTNQTSMYLCASSLSAGNTIYFGEGSWLTVV.

This clone was detected ten times or more. This rearrangement joins TRBV4-2 to TRBJ2-7; tentatively, D is TRBD2 (5 bases). The CDR3 length is 16 residues. V was cut by 0 bases and J by 5 bases, with 17 bases left in between. The V gene's germline CDR1 is LGHNA and CDR2 YNFKEQ. CDR3 in amino acids: CASSQEVGVGGNEQYF. The CDR3, as DNA: TGTGCCAGCAGCCAAGAGGTGGGAGTGGGTGGAAACGAGCAGTACTTC.

V is TRBV15 and J is TRBJ2-1, with 12 bases identical to TRBD2. CDR1 LNHNV and CDR2 YYDKDF come from the germline V gene (reference sequence). The V and J ends lost 1 base and 9 bases, in that order; junction bases with no gene match: 4. CDR3 length equals 15 residues. For the CDR3, the DNA is TGTGCCACCAGCAGAGTTCTAGCGGGAGGGGGTGAGCAGTTCTTC. As protein: CATSRVLAGGGEQFF.

This chain links TRBV19 with TRBJ1-1; unclear D gene. There are 14 residues in the CDR3. V was shortened by 7 bases and J by 4 bases, with 16 bases between the two germline ends. Germline CDR1 reads LNHDA; CDR2 reads SQIVND (reference sequence). CDR3 region: CASTMIPDGTEAFF. CDR3 sequence (DNA): TGTGCCAGTACGATGATCCCCGATGGCACTGAAGCTTTCTTT.

Points on this clone: Other DNA variants within this sample encode the same CDR3. The chain carries TRBV5-1 and TRBJ1-1; D gene uncertain. The CDR3 has 12 residues. Germline values: CDR1 SGHRS, CDR2 YFSETQ. The V gene lost 0 bases and the J gene lost 4 bases, with 4 bases spanning the gap. DNA of the CDR3: TGCGCCAGCAGCTTGGATCTCACTGAAGCTTTCTTT. This encodes CASSLDLTEAFF.

This clone was found a few times. This chain connects TRBV6-5 to TRBJ1-2, with D perhaps matching TRBD1 (6 bases). CDR3 length: 13 amino acids. Germline-derived CDR1 and CDR2 are MNHEY and SVGAGI. Between the trimmed V and J ends, which lost 8 bases and 3 bases, there was a span of 13 bases. This CDR3 reads CASCQGNYYGYTF. The CDR3, as DNA: TGTGCCAGCTGTCAGGGGAATTACTATGGCTACACCTTC.

This clone was counted a few times. The chain is built from TRBV5-1 and TRBJ1-2; D is unresolved. V was shortened by 7 bases and J by 4 bases, with 14 bases between the two germline ends. This CDR3 contains 13 residues. Germline V gene sequence: CDR1 SGHRS, CDR2 YFSETQ. The CDR3 nucleotides read TGCGCCAGCCGGCGGGAAGAAAGCTATGGCTACACCTTC. Protein product: CASRREESYGYTF.